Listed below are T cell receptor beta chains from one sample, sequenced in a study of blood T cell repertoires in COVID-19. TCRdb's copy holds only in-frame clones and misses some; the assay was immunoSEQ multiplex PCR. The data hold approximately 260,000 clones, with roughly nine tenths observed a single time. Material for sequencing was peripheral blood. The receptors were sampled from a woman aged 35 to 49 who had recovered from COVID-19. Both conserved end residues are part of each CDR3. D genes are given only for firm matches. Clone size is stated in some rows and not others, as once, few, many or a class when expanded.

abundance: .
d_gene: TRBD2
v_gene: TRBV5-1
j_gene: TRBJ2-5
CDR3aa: CASSSGLASKETQYF
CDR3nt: TGCGCCAGCAGCTCAGGACTAGCGAGTAAAGAGACCCAGTACTTC

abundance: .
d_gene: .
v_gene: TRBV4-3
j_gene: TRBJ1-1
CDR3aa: CASSQDWGTRTEAFF
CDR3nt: TGCGCCAGCAGCCAAGATTGGGGGACACGAACTGAAGCTTTCTTT

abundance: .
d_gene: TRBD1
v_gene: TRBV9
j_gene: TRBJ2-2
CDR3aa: CASSVQGASGELFF
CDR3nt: TGTGCCAGCAGCGTACAGGGGGCTAGCGGGGAGCTGTTTTTT

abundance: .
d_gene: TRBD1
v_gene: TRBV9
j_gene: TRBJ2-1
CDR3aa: CASSALDRAYNEQFF
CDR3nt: TGTGCCAGCAGCGCGTTGGACAGGGCTTACAATGAGCAGTTCTTC

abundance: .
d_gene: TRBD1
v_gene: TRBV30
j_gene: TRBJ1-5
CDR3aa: CAWADRLNQPQHF
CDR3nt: TGTGCCTGGGCGGACAGGCTTAATCAGCCCCAGCATTTT

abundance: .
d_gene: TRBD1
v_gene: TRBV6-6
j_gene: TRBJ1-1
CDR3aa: CAATGVGTEAFF
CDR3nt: TGTGCTGCCACAGGGGTGGGGACTGAAGCTTTCTTT

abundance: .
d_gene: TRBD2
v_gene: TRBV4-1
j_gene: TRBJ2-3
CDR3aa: CASSQASGMIDTQYF
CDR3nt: TGCGCCAGCAGCCAAGCCAGCGGGATGATAGATACGCAGTATTTT

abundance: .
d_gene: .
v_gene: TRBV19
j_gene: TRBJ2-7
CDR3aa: CASSIGPGFGYEQYF
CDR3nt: TGTGCCAGTAGTATAGGGCCAGGCTTTGGATACGAGCAGTACTTC

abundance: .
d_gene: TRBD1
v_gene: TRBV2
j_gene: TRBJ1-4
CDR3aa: CASSVLVRGSGKLFF
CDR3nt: TGTGCCAGCAGTGTGTTAGTCAGGGGGTCGGGAAAACTGTTTTTT

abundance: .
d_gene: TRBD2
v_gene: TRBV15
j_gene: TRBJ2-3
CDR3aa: CATSSPVRGGLNTQYF
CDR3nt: TGTGCCACCAGCAGCCCGGTTCGGGGGGGGCTGAATACGCAGTATTTT

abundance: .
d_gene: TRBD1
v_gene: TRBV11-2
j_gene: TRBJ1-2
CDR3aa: CASSSGTGGLDIYGYTF
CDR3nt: TGTGCCAGCAGCTCGGGGACAGGGGGTCTTGATATCTATGGCTACACCTTC

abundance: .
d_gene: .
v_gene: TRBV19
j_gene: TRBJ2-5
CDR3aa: CASSIGQTQYF
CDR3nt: TGTGCCAGTAGTATAGGGCAGACCCAGTACTTC

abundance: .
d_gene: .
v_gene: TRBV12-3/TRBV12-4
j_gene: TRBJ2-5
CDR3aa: CASSFRLQTQYF
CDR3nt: TGTGCCAGCAGTTTCCGACTTCAGACCCAGTACTTC

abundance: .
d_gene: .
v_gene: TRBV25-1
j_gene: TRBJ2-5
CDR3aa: CASSEYKGGSTQYF
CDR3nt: TGTGCCAGCAGTGAATATAAGGGAGGTTCCACCCAGTACTTC

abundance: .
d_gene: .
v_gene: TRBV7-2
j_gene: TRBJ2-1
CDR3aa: CASSLLGGREQFF
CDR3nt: TGTGCCAGCAGCTTATTAGGCGGCAGAGAGCAGTTCTTC

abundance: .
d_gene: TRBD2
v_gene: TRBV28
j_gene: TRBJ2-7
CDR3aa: CASSPGGGRSYEQYF
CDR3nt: TGTGCCAGCAGCCCGGGGGGAGGTCGGAGCTACGAGCAGTACTTC

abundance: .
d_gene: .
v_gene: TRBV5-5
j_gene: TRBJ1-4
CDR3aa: CASSEGPNGGVDEKLFF
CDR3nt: TGTGCCAGCAGCGAGGGACCTAACGGCGGGGTAGATGAAAAACTGTTTTTT

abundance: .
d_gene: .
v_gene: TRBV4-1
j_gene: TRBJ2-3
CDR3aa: CASSQVGLVRDTQYF
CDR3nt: TGCGCCAGCAGCCAAGTGGGACTCGTGAGGGATACGCAGTATTTT

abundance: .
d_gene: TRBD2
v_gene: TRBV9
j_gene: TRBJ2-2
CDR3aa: CASSVRLAGANTGELFF
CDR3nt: TGTGCCAGCAGCGTACGACTCGCGGGGGCGAACACCGGGGAGCTGTTTTTT

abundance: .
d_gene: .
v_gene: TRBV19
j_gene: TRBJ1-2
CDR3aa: CASSIDNRLTGGYTF
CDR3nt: TGTGCCAGTAGTATAGATAACCGACTCACCGGCGGCTACACCTTC

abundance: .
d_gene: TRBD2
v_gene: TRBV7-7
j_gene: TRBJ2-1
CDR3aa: CASSLGGLANEQFF
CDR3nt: TGTGCCAGCAGCTTAGGGGGACTAGCCAATGAGCAGTTCTTC

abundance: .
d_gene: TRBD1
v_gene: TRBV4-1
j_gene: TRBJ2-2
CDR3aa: CASSQRTGANTGELFF
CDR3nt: TGCGCCAGCAGCCAAAGGACAGGGGCGAACACCGGGGAGCTGTTTTTT

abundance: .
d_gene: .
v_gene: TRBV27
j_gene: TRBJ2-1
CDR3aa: CASRWGDEQFF
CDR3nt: TGTGCCAGCAGATGGGGGGATGAGCAGTTCTTC

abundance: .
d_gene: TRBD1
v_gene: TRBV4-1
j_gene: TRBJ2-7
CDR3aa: CASSQLDRGGYEQYF
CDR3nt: TGCGCCAGCAGCCAACTCGACAGGGGCGGCTACGAGCAGTACTTC

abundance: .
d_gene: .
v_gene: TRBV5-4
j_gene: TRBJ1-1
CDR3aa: CASSPNRDEAFF
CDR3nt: TGTGCCAGCAGCCCCAACCGCGATGAAGCTTTCTTT

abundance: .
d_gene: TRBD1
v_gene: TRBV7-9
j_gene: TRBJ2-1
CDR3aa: CASSFYRGEGVNEQFF
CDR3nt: TGTGCCAGCAGCTTTTACAGGGGTGAAGGCGTCAATGAGCAGTTCTTC

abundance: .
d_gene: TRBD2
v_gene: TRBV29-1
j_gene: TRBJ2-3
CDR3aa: CSHSSGSTDTQYF
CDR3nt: TGCAGCCACTCTAGCGGGAGCACAGATACGCAGTATTTT

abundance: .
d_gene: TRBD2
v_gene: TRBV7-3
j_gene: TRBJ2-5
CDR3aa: CASSITSGQETQYF
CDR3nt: TGTGCCAGCAGCATTACTAGCGGGCAAGAGACCCAGTACTTC

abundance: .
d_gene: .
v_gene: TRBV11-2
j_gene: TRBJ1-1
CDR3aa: CASSLGRTVNTEAFF
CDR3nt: TGTGCCAGCAGCTTAGGAAGGACAGTGAACACTGAAGCTTTCTTT

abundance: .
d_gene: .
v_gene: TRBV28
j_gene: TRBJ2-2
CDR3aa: CASSLSPGIAGELFF
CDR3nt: TGTGCCAGCAGTTTAAGCCCGGGGATCGCCGGGGAGCTGTTTTTT

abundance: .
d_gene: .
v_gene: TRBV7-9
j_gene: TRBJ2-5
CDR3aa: CASSPSKGPYQETQYF
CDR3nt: TGTGCCAGCAGCCCCAGTAAGGGGCCCTACCAAGAGACCCAGTACTTC

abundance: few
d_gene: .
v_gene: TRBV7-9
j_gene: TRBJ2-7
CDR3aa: CASSTVLYEQYF
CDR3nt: TGTGCCAGCAGCACAGTTCTCTACGAGCAGTACTTC

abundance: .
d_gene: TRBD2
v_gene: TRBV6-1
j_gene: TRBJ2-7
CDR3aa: CASSDGTSGYEQYF
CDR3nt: TGTGCCAGCAGTGATGGGACTAGCGGGTACGAGCAGTACTTC

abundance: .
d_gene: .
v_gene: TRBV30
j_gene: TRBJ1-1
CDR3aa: CAWSVRGWGLRGMNTEAFF
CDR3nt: TGTGCCTGGAGTGTACGAGGGTGGGGACTGCGGGGCATGAACACTGAAGCTTTCTTT

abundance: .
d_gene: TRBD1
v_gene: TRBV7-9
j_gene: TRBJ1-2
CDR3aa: CASSLNWRGRGYGYTF
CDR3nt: TGTGCCAGCAGCTTAAACTGGAGGGGGCGCGGCTATGGCTACACCTTC

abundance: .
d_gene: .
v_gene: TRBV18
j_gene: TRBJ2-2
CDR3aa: CASSWDSSRTGELFF
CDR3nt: TGTGCCAGCTCATGGGACTCGTCGAGGACCGGGGAGCTGTTTTTT

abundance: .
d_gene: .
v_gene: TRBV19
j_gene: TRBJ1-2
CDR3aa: CASTLQGYYGYTF
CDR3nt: TGTGCCAGTACCCTACAGGGCTACTATGGCTACACCTTC

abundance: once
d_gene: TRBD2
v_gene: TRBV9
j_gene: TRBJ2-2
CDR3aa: CASSVASGVTGELFF
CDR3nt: TGTGCCAGCAGCGTAGCTAGCGGGGTTACCGGGGAGCTGTTTTTT

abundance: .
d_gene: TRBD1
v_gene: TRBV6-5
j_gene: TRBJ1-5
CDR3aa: CASSTGTGGGQPQHF
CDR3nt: TGTGCCAGCAGTACCGGGACAGGGGGCGGTCAGCCCCAGCATTTT

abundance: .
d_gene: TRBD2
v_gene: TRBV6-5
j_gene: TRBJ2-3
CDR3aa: CASSYDSAGLTDTQYF
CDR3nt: TGTGCCAGCAGTTACGACTCAGCGGGGCTCACAGATACGCAGTATTTT

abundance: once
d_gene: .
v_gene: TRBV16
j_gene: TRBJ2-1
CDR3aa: CASSQITGSYNEQFF
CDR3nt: TGTGCCAGCAGCCAGATTACTGGCTCCTACAATGAGCAGTTCTTC

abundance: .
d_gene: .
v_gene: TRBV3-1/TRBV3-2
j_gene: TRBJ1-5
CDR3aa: CASSQGYNQPQHF
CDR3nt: TGTGCCAGCAGTCAGGGTTACAATCAGCCCCAGCATTTT

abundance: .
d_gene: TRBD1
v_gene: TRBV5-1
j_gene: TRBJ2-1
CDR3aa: CASSLGQGGHEQFF
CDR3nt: TGCGCCAGCAGCTTGGGACAGGGTGGGCATGAGCAGTTCTTC

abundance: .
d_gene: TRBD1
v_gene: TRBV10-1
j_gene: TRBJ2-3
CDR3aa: CASSEGQGLDTQYF
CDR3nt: TGCGCCAGCAGTGAGGGACAGGGATTGGATACGCAGTATTTT

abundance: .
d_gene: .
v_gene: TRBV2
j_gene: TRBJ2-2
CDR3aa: CASSEYQVDGELFF
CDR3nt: TGTGCCAGCAGTGAATACCAGGTGGACGGGGAGCTGTTTTTT

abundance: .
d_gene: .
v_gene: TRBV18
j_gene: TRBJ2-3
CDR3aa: CASSPRGGAFTDTQYF
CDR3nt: TGTGCCAGCTCACCCCGCGGAGGAGCCTTCACAGATACGCAGTATTTT

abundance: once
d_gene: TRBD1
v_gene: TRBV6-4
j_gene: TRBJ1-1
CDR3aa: CASSDPTGWFNTEAFF
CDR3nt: TGTGCCAGCAGTGACCCGACAGGGTGGTTTAACACTGAAGCTTTCTTT

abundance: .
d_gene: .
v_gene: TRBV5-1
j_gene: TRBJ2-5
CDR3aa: CASSLAPGAGETQYF
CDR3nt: TGCGCCAGCAGCTTAGCTCCAGGGGCGGGAGAGACCCAGTACTTC